The T cell receptor (beta chain) under discussion was sequenced for a study of T cell responses to AZD1222 COVID-19 vaccine (dated by TCRdb to about 2021). A note on the overall study: TCR sequencing was performed for 230 to 250 trial participants, of whom around 210 were given two doses of AZD1222 and approximately 25 were given two doses of MenACWY control vaccine. Trial participants were enrolled into age subgroups of 18-55, 56-69 and 70-plus years, which contained about 150, 28 and 57 TCR-sequenced participants, respectively.

This clone was observed once. No cognate antigen has been identified for it. No quality values exist for individual bases; no much larger clone is one base distant. The CDR3 regions of human TCRbeta chains were analyzed by immunosequencing. The authors processed their data as follows. Repertoire TCRs were checked for matches against a reference library of SARS-CoV-2-specific TCRs that had been generated using the MIRA antigen-specificity platform. Breadth was defined as the fraction of unique TCRs that were SARS-CoV-2-associated, and depth was defined as the fraction of total T cells that were SARS-CoV-2-associated. Using the MIRA data, each spike-specific TCR was mapped to the spike region that the TCR reacts to and placed in a CD4 or CD8 class. Log10-transformed breadth and depth values were compared by one-way ANOVA with Sidak's multiple comparisons tests. Sourced from immuneACCESS, this table was stored by TCRdb with only in-frame sequences that have V and J called. A share of the clones is absent; for the studies checked, an unresolved V gene accounts for under half, and the remainder has no known explanation. V and J calls and clone size are as listed in that table; D and trimming were resolved from the DNA. For this sample the table gives over 150,000 clones, of which about 91% were detected only once. Together, the top ten hold around 4.5% of the sample.

The paper as a whole reports these results and caveats: Epitopes outside the regions mutated in the B.1.351 and B.1.1.7 variants were reportedly recognized by nearly half of the unique spike-specific TCRs. Because no day 14 peak-response samples were available, repertoires were characterized only after the peak T cell response. After two AZD1222 doses, both the breadth and the depth of spike-specific TCRs were significantly higher than at day 0 and than in MenACWY recipients. The whole spike protein was spanned by vaccine-associated CD4 TCRs, and dominant responses were seen in regions 160-218 and 743-854. In the small 56-69-year group, the increase in depth fell short of significance, most likely because of low power. Conclusions about previously exposed vaccinees are limited because only six or seven AZD1222 recipients were SARS-CoV-2 seropositive at baseline. Participants were mostly white British and included more females than males, and it was suggested by the authors that clonal diversity may have been underestimated.

In light of the paper, this sample's time point label describes: baseline before first vaccination. According to the study, the label for this sample's treatment or condition signals: meningococcal conjugate vaccine given as trial control. Samples from vaccinated people were obtained from the UK trials COV001 and COV002, which included a single-blind randomized controlled phase 2/3 trial of AZD1222 (ChAdOx1 nCoV-19) in healthy adults. For TCRbeta chain sequencing, PBMC samples were collected from trial participants at day 0 and at day 28 after the second dose. The CDR3 contains 10 residues, cysteine and phenylalanine counted. Only the CDR3 part of the read is kept: 30 bases, read in frame from the first base. V and J are truncated by 0 bases and 11 bases respectively, leaving an intervening sequence of 7 bases. CDR1 and CDR2, per the germline V gene (reference sequence), are DFQATT and SNEGSKA.

This receptor was identified in an adult in good health. The receptor chain draws on TRBV20-1 and TRBJ1-1, with the D segment identity uncertain. The sample was peripheral blood, taken on day 0 of MenACWY control vaccination. The CDR3 has the sequence CSAREGSAFF. The nucleotides are TGCAGTGCTAGAGAGGGGTCGGCTTTCTTT.